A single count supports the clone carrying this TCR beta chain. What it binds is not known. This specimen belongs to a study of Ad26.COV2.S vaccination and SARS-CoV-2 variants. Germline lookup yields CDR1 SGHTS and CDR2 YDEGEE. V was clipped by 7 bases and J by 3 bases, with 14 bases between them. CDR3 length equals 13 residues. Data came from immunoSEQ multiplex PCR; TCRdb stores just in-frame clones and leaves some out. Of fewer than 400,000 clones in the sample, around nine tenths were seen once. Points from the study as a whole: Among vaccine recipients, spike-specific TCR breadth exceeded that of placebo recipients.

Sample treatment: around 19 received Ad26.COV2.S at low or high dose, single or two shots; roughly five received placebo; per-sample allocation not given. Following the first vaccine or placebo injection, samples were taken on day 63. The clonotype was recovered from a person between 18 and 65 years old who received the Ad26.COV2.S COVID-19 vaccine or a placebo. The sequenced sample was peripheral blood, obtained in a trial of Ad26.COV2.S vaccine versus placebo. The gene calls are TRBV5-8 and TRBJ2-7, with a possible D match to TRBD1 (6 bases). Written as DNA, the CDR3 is TGTGCCAGCGCTATCGACAGGATCTACGAGCAGTACTTC. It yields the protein CASAIDRIYEQYF.